This TCR beta chain was documented in a study of blood T cell repertoires in COVID-19. As for the study in general: Sources were T cells, B-cell-depleted T cells, or PBMCs; the material itself was cDNA or gDNA.

The method was immunoSEQ multiplex PCR; TCRdb's version includes in-frame clones alone and lacks a portion of them. The sample contains some 45,000 clones, 85% to 90% of which appear only once. The CDR3 runs 15 residues. V was cut by 5 bases and J by 0 bases, with 12 bases left in between. The germline V gene has CDR1 SGHVS and CDR2 FNYEAQ. The receptor was isolated from a human donor in a cohort sampled during active COVID-19. Sequenced input: peripheral blood. The chain couples TRBV7-6 to TRBJ2-3, with unresolved D. CDR3 amino acids: CASSTPSFSTDTQYF. The DNA for the CDR3 is TGTGCCAGCAGCACCCCCAGTTTTAGCACAGATACGCAGTATTTT. The complete variable domain, with remaining parts taken from reference TRBV7-6 and TRBJ2-3, reads GAGVSQSPRYKVTKRGQDVALRCDPISGHVSLYWYRQALGQGPEFLTYFNYEAQQDKSGLPNDRFSAERPEGSISTLTIQRTEQRDSAMYRCASSTPSFSTDTQYFGPGTRLTVL.